This T cell receptor (beta chain) derives from a study of shared clonotypes between healthy human individuals. Overall study: The study used three CD4 naive, three CD4 memory, two CD8 naive and one CD8 memory plate per donor. Findings and caveats of the study: Specimens sampled were limited to blood, with tissue repertoires likely differing.

The assay was run at deep level. Clones were read by immunoSEQ multiplex PCR, and TCRdb kept only the in-frame ones, dropping some. This table holds around 1,100,000 clones, around 77% found once. Adults of Caucasian background living in Nashville, Tennessee made up all donors. The germline V gene has CDR1 MDHEN and CDR2 SYDVKM. This CDR3 is built from 15 residues. Trimming pared 8 bases from V and 5 bases from J, leaving 21 bases between. On this clone: Its specificity is not known.

Sequenced sample: memory CD4+ T cells from PBMCs. Subset of the sample: CD45RA-negative fraction. The source of this sequence is a man in his late teens or twenties in good health. Some clones in this sample may be carry-over from other donors' samples. The gene calls are TRBV28 and TRBJ2-5, with D perhaps matching TRBD2 (5 bases). The CDR3 DNA reads TGTGCCAGCTGCCCGGAACGGGGTGTGCCGGAGACCCAGTACTTC. Encoded protein: CASCPERGVPETQYF. Looking up the rest from reference TRBV28 and TRBJ2-5 gives the full variable domain: DVKVTQSSRYLVKRTGEKVFLECVQDMDHENMFWYRQDPGLGLRLIYFSYDVKMKEKGDIPEGYSVSREKKERFSLILESASTNQTSMYLCASCPERGVPETQYFGPGTRLLVL.